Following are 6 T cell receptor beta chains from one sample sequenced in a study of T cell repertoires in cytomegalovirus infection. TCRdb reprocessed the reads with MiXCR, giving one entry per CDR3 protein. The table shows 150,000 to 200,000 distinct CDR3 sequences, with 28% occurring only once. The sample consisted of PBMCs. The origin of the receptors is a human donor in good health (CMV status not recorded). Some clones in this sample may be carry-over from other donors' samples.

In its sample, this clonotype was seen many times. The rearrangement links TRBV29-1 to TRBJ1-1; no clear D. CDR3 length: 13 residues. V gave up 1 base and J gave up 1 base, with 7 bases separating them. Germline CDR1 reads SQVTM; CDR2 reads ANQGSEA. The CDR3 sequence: CSVEVKRNTEAFF. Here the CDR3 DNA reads TGCAGCGTTGAAGTGAAAAGGAACACTGAAGCTTTCTTT. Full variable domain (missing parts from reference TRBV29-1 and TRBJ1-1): SAVISQKPSRDICQRGTSLTIQCQVDSQVTMMFWYRQQPGQSLTLIATANQGSEATYESGFVIDKFPISRPNLTFSTLTVSNMSPEDSSIYLCSVEVKRNTEAFFGQGTRLTVV.

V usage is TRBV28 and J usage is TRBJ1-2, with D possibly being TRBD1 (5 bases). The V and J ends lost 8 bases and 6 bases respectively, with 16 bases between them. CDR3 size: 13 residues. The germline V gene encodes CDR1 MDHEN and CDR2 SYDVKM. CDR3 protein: CASVGQVEDGYTF. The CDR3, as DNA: TGTGCCAGCGTGGGGCAGGTAGAGGATGGCTACACCTTC.

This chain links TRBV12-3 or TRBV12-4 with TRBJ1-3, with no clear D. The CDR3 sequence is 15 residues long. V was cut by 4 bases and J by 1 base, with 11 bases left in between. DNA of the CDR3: TGTGCCAGCAGTTCCCGGGGAGGGTCTGGAAACACCATATATTTT. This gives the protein CASSSRGGSGNTIYF.

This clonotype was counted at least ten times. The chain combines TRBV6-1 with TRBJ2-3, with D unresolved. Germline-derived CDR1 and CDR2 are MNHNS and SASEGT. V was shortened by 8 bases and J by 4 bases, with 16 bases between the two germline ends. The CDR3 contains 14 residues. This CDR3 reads CASLPVGVSDTQYF. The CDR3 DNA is TGTGCCAGCCTTCCGGTCGGTGTTTCAGATACGCAGTATTTT.

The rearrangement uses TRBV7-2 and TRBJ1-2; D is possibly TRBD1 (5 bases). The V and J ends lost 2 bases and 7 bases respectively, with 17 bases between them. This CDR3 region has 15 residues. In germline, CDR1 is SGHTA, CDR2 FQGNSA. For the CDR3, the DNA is TGTGCCAGCAGCTTACCGGGACTCTCTGGGGGTGGCTACACCTTC. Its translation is CASSLPGLSGGGYTF.

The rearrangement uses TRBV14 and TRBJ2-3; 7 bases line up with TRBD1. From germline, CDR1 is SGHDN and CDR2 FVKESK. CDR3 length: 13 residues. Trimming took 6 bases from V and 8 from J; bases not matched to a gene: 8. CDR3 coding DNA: TGTGCCAGCAGGCTAACGGGACAGCCTACGCAGTATTTT. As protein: CASRLTGQPTQYF.